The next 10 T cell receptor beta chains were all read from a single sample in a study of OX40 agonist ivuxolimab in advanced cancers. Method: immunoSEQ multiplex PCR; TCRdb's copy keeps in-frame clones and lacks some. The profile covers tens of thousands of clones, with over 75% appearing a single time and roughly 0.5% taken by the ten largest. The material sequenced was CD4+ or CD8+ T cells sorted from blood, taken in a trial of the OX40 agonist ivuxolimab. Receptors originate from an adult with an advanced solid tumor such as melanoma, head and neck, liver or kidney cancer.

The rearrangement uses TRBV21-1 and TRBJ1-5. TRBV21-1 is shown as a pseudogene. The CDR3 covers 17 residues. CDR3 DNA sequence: TGTGCCAGCAGCCCTCCGAGATTGGGATGGAGCAATCAGCCCCAGCATTTT. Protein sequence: CASSPPRLGWSNQPQHF.

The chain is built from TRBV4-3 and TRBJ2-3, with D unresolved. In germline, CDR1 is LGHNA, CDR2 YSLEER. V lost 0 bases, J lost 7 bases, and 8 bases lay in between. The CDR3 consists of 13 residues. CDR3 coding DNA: TGCGCCAGCAGCCAAGATTTGGGAAATACGCAGTATTTT. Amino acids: CASSQDLGNTQYF.

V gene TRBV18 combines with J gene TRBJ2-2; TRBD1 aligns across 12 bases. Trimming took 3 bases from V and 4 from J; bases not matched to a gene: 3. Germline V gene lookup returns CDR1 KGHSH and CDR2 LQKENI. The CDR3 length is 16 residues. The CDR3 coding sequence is TGTGCCAGCTCACCCCCGGGACAGGGGGCCACCGGGGAGCTGTTTTTT. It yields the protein CASSPPGQGATGELFF.

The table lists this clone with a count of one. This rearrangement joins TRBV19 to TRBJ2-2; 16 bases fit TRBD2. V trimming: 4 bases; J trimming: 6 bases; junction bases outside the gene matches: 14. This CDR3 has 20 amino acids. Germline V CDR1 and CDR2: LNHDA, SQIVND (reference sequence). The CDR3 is CASSTGYSGTSGRASGELFF. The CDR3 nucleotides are TGTGCCAGTAGTACTGGATATTCCGGGACTAGCGGGAGGGCCTCCGGGGAGCTGTTTTTT.

CDR3 sequence reads: CASSLYRTYGYTF. CDR3 nucleotide sequence: TGTGCCAGCAGTTTGTACAGGACCTATGGCTACACCTTC. V and J are TRBV28 and TRBJ1-2; D may be TRBD1 (5 bases). V was pared by 3 bases and J by 4 bases, with 9 bases between. The length of the CDR3 is 13 residues. Germline CDR1 MDHEN, CDR2 SYDVKM.

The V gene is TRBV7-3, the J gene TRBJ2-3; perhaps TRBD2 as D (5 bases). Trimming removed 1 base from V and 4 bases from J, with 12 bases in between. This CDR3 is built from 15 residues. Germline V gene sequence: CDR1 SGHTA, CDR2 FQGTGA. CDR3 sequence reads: CASSLRGLASDTQYF. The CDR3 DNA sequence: TGTGCCAGCAGCTTAAGAGGGCTAGCCTCAGATACGCAGTATTTT.

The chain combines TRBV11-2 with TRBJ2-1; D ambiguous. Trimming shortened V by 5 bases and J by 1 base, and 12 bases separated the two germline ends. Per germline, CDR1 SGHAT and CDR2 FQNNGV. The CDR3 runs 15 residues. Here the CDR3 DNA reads TGTGCCAGCAGCCAAAGTCCGCAATCCTACAATGAGCAGTTCTTC. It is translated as CASSQSPQSYNEQFF.

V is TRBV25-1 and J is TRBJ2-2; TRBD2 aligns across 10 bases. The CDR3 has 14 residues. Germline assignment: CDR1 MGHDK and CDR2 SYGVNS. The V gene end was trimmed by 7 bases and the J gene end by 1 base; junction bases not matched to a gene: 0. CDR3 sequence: CASTSGRNTGELFF. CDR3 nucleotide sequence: TGTGCCAGCACTAGCGGGAGGAACACCGGGGAGCTGTTTTTT.

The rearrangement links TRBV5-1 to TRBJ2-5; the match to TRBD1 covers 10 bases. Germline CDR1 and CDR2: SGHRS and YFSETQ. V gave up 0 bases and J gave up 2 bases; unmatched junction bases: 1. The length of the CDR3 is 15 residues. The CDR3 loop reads CASSLEGQGQETQYF. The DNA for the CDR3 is TGCGCCAGCAGCTTGGAGGGACAGGGGCAAGAGACCCAGTACTTC.

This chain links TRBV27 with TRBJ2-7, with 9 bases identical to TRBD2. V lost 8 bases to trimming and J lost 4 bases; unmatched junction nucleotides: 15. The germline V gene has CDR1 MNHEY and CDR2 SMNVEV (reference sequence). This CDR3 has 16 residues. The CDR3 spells CASSRGWDSGSYEQYF. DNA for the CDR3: TGTGCCAGCTCCCGGGGATGGGATAGCGGGAGTTACGAGCAGTACTTC.